The clone carrying this T cell receptor beta chain came up a few times. Its antigen is not known. The data were taken from a study of cytomegalovirus exposure and HLA in healthy donors. Primers: 60 Vbeta forward and 13 Jbeta reverse. Assay: immunoSEQ multiplex PCR; the TCRdb copy retains only in-frame clones and omits some. The sample has 100,000 to 150,000 clones, approximately 78% seen once; the top ten hold just under 6.5%. Study-level points and caveats: The classifier was said to identify cytomegalovirus status with high specificity and sensitivity.

Sequenced material: PBMCs. This receptor was taken from a woman aged 40-49 years in good health and CMV-seronegative.

CDR3 nucleotide sequence: TGCGCCAGCAGCCTGGAAAGGACAAACACAGATACGCAGTATTTT. Its translation is CASSLERTNTDTQYF. The V and J genes are TRBV5-1 and TRBJ2-3, with D possibly being TRBD1 (5 bases). V gave up 4 bases and J gave up 2 bases, with 14 bases separating them. The CDR3 contains 15 residues. Germline CDR1 and CDR2: SGHRS and YFSETQ.